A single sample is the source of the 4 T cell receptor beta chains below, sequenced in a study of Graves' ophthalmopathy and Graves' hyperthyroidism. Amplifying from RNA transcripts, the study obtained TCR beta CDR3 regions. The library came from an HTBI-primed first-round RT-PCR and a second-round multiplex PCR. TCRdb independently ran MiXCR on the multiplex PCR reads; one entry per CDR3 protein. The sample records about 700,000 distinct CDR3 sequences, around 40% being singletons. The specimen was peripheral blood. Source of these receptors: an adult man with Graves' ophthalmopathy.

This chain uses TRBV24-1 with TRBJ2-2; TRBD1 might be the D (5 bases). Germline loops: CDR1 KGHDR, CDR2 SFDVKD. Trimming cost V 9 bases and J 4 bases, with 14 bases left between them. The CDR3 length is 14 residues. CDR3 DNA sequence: TGTGCCACCGCAGGGCAAGCGCTCACCGGGGAGCTGTTTTTT. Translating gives CATAGQALTGELFF.

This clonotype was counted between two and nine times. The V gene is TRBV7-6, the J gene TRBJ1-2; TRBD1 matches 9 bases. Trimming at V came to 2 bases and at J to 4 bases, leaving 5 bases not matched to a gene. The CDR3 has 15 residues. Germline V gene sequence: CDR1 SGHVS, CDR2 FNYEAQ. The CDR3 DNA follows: TGTGCCAGCAGCTTAAACCCGACAGGGGGCTATGGCTACACCTTC. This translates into CASSLNPTGGYGYTF.

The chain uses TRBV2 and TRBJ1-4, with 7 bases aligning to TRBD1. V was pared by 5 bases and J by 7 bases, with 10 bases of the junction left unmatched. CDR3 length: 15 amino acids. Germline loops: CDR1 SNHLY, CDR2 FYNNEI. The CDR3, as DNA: TGTGCCAGCAGTTCCCGGACAGGTTTCTCTGAAAAACTGTTTTTT. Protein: CASSSRTGFSEKLFF. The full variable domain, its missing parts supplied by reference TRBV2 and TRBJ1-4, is EPEVTQTPSHQVTQMGQEVILRCVPISNHLYFYWYRQILGQKVEFLVSFYNNEISEKSEIFDDQFSVERPDGSNFTLKIRSTKLEDSAMYFCASSSRTGFSEKLFFGSGTQLSVL.

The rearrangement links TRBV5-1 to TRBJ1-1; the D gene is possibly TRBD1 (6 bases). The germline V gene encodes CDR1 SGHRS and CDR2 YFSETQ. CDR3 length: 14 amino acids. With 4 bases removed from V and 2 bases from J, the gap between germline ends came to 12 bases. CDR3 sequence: CASSKRTANTEAFF. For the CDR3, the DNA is TGCGCCAGCAGCAAAAGGACAGCCAACACTGAAGCTTTCTTT. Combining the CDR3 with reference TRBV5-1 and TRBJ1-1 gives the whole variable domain KAGVTQTPRYLIKTRGQQVTLSCSPISGHRSVSWYQQTPGQGLQFLFEYFSETQRNKGNFPGRFSGRQFSNSRSEMNVSTLELGDSALYLCASSKRTANTEAFFGQGTRLTVV.